The text below deals with one T cell receptor (beta chain). Its antigen is not identified. The CDR3 is 16 residues long. Trimming cost V 5 bases and J 2 bases; bases outside gene matches: 6. Germline-derived CDR1 and CDR2 are MDHEN and SYDVKM. The sample belongs to a study of shared clonotypes between healthy human individuals. Study-wide context: There were three CD4 naive, three CD4 memory, two CD8 naive and one CD8 memory plates per donor. Study-level results: Rarefaction curves obtained for sorted subsets showed sequencing incomplete despite large depth. Clonotype sharing levels among donors were expected to vary with sequencing depth.

Genomic DNA of each subset was evenly split across several immunoSEQ plates. Profiling relied on immunoSEQ multiplex PCR, and the TCRdb table lists in-frame clones only, not all of them. This table holds under 1 million clones, approximately 96% found once. Naive CD8 cells lacked CD45RO, underwent positive selection for CCR7 and left out terminally differentiated effector memory CD45RA+ cells. The sequence was collected from a man between 25 and 39 years old in good health. This chain joins TRBV28 and TRBJ2-6; 7 bases match TRBD1. The sample taken for sequencing was naive CD8+ T cells sorted from blood. CDR3 coding DNA: TGTGCCAGCAGTCACCTCGGGACAGCTGGGGCCAACGTCCTGACTTTC. Its protein product is CASSHLGTAGANVLTF.